These T cell receptor beta chains were read from a single sample in a study of OX40 agonist ivuxolimab in advanced cancers. The repertoire was sequenced with immunoSEQ multiplex PCR; TCRdb's copy has only in-frame clones and lacks some. The sample has around 100,000 clones, 89% seen once. The specimen was CD4+ or CD8+ T cells sorted from blood, collected in a trial of the OX40 agonist ivuxolimab. All receptors come from an adult with an advanced solid tumor such as melanoma, head and neck, liver or kidney cancer. Both conserved end residues are part of each CDR3. Each record gives: CDR3 length, D gene, V gene, clone size, J gene, CDR3 protein, CDR3 DNA. The D gene is left open where the match is weak. Clone size, where shown, is once, few, many, or a class for clones that have expanded.

len: 14
d_gene: NA
v_gene: TRBV21-1
abundance: NA
j_gene: TRBJ2-5
CDR3aa: CASSKRTGGETQYF
CDR3nt: TGTGCCAGCAGCAAGCGGACGGGAGGTGAGACCCAGTACTTC

len: 15
d_gene: NA
v_gene: TRBV6-1
abundance: NA
j_gene: TRBJ1-5
CDR3aa: CASSDMLAQRGPQHF
CDR3nt: TGTGCCAGCAGTGATATGTTGGCGCAAAGAGGGCCCCAGCATTTT

len: 15
d_gene: NA
v_gene: TRBV9
abundance: NA
j_gene: TRBJ2-2
CDR3aa: CASSLGGWVTGELFF
CDR3nt: TGTGCCAGCAGCTTGGGGGGCTGGGTGACCGGGGAGCTGTTTTTT

len: 16
d_gene: NA
v_gene: TRBV4-1
abundance: NA
j_gene: TRBJ1-2
CDR3aa: CASSQDSQGASYGYTF
CDR3nt: TGCGCCAGCAGCCAAGATTCTCAGGGCGCTAGCTATGGCTACACCTTC

len: 15
d_gene: TRBD2
v_gene: TRBV28
abundance: once
j_gene: TRBJ2-1
CDR3aa: CASRQSSGRYNEQFF
CDR3nt: TGTGCCAGCAGGCAGTCTAGCGGGAGGTACAATGAGCAGTTCTTC

len: 15
d_gene: TRBD2
v_gene: TRBV9
abundance: once
j_gene: TRBJ2-3
CDR3aa: CASSVGWREADTQYF
CDR3nt: TGTGCCAGCAGCGTAGGGTGGCGGGAGGCAGATACGCAGTATTTT

len: 14
d_gene: NA
v_gene: TRBV15
abundance: NA
j_gene: TRBJ1-2
CDR3aa: CATSREGIPYGYTF
CDR3nt: TGTGCCACCAGCAGAGAAGGGATCCCCTATGGCTACACCTTC

len: 16
d_gene: TRBD2
v_gene: TRBV13
abundance: NA
j_gene: TRBJ2-1
CDR3aa: CASSPRTSGGLDEQFF
CDR3nt: TGTGCCAGCAGCCCGAGGACTAGCGGGGGGCTGGATGAGCAGTTCTTC

len: 15
d_gene: NA
v_gene: TRBV5-4
abundance: NA
j_gene: TRBJ2-3
CDR3aa: CASSLELGSTDTQYF
CDR3nt: TGTGCCAGCAGCTTGGAGCTCGGGAGCACAGATACGCAGTATTTT

len: 15
d_gene: NA
v_gene: TRBV5-1
abundance: NA
j_gene: TRBJ1-5
CDR3aa: CASSLATGLGQPQHF
CDR3nt: TGCGCCAGCAGCTTGGCCACGGGGCTCGGTCAGCCCCAGCATTTT

len: 16
d_gene: NA
v_gene: TRBV4-1
abundance: once
j_gene: TRBJ1-1
CDR3aa: CASSQEEGIMNTEAFF
CDR3nt: TGCGCCAGCAGCCAGGAAGAAGGGATTATGAACACTGAAGCTTTCTTT

len: 13
d_gene: NA
v_gene: TRBV7-8
abundance: once
j_gene: TRBJ2-1
CDR3aa: CASSPDYNNEQFF
CDR3nt: TGTGCCAGCAGCCCCGACTATAACAATGAGCAGTTCTTC

len: 16
d_gene: TRBD2
v_gene: TRBV11-2
abundance: NA
j_gene: TRBJ2-3
CDR3aa: CASSRGTSGIVNTQYF
CDR3nt: TGTGCCAGCAGCAGGGGGACTAGCGGGATTGTGAATACGCAGTATTTT

len: 16
d_gene: NA
v_gene: TRBV6-6
abundance: NA
j_gene: TRBJ2-2
CDR3aa: CASSYQDTRKAGELFF
CDR3nt: TGTGCCAGCAGTTATCAGGACACCCGGAAGGCCGGGGAGCTGTTTTTT

len: 14
d_gene: TRBD1
v_gene: TRBV5-1
abundance: few
j_gene: TRBJ1-4
CDR3aa: CASSPDRVGEKLFF
CDR3nt: TGCGCCAGCAGCCCGGACAGGGTTGGCGAAAAACTGTTTTTT

len: 13
d_gene: NA
v_gene: TRBV30
abundance: few
j_gene: TRBJ1-1
CDR3aa: CAWSPSPDTEAFF
CDR3nt: TGTGCCTGGAGTCCCAGCCCTGACACTGAAGCTTTCTTT

len: 19
d_gene: NA
v_gene: TRBV28
abundance: NA
j_gene: TRBJ1-1
CDR3aa: CASSLVYGATSKGGTEAFF
CDR3nt: TGTGCCAGCAGTCTAGTCTATGGGGCCACATCGAAAGGTGGCACTGAAGCTTTCTTT

len: 13
d_gene: NA
v_gene: TRBV25-1
abundance: NA
j_gene: TRBJ2-2
CDR3aa: CASSDLGTGELFF
CDR3nt: TGTGCCAGCAGTGATCTAGGCACCGGGGAGCTGTTTTTT

len: 15
d_gene: NA
v_gene: TRBV15
abundance: NA
j_gene: TRBJ2-7
CDR3aa: CATTPHPANSYEQYF
CDR3nt: TGTGCCACCACCCCTCATCCGGCGAACTCCTACGAGCAGTACTTC

len: 14
d_gene: NA
v_gene: TRBV5-1
abundance: NA
j_gene: TRBJ1-1
CDR3aa: CASSLASGNTEAFF
CDR3nt: TGCGCCAGCAGCTTGGCCTCGGGAAACACTGAAGCTTTCTTT

len: 12
d_gene: NA
v_gene: TRBV2
abundance: NA
j_gene: TRBJ2-7
CDR3aa: CASSEDWGEQYF
CDR3nt: TGTGCCAGCAGTGAGGATTGGGGCGAGCAGTACTTC

len: 15
d_gene: TRBD1
v_gene: TRBV10-1
abundance: NA
j_gene: TRBJ2-3
CDR3aa: CASSSSQGGADTQYF
CDR3nt: TGCGCCAGCAGTTCTTCACAGGGGGGAGCAGATACGCAGTATTTT

len: 13
d_gene: TRBD2
v_gene: TRBV5-4
abundance: NA
j_gene: TRBJ2-1
CDR3aa: CASGLAGTNEQFF
CDR3nt: TGTGCCAGCGGGCTAGCGGGGACCAATGAGCAGTTCTTC

len: 12
d_gene: NA
v_gene: TRBV5-1
abundance: NA
j_gene: TRBJ2-5
CDR3aa: CASSLAGAGQYF
CDR3nt: TGCGCCAGCAGCTTGGCCGGTGCGGGCCAGTACTTC

len: 15
d_gene: NA
v_gene: TRBV5-1
abundance: NA
j_gene: TRBJ2-3
CDR3aa: CATSLARSSTDTQYF
CDR3nt: TGCGCCACAAGCCTGGCAAGATCGAGCACAGATACGCAGTATTTT

len: 14
d_gene: NA
v_gene: TRBV5-6
abundance: few
j_gene: TRBJ2-7
CDR3aa: CASRLGGGSYEQYF
CDR3nt: TGTGCCAGCAGGCTGGGGGGTGGGTCCTACGAGCAGTACTTC

len: 15
d_gene: NA
v_gene: TRBV14
abundance: NA
j_gene: TRBJ2-2
CDR3aa: CASSQEAGFSGELFF
CDR3nt: TGTGCCAGCAGCCAAGAGGCGGGGTTCTCCGGGGAGCTGTTTTTT